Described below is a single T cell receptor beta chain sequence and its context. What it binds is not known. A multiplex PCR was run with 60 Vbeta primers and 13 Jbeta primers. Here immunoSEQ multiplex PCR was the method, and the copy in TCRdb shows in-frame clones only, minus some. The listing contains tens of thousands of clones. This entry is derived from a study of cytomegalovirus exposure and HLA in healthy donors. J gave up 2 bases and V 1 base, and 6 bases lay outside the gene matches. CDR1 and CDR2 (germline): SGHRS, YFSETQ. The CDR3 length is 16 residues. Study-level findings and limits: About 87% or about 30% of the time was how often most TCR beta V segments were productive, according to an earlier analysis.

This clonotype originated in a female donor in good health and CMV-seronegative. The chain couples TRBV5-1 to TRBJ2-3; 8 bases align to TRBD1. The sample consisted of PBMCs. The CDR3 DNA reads TGCGCCAGCAGCTTGCAGGGGGCAGGGATCACAGATACGCAGTATTTT. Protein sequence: CASSLQGAGITDTQYF.